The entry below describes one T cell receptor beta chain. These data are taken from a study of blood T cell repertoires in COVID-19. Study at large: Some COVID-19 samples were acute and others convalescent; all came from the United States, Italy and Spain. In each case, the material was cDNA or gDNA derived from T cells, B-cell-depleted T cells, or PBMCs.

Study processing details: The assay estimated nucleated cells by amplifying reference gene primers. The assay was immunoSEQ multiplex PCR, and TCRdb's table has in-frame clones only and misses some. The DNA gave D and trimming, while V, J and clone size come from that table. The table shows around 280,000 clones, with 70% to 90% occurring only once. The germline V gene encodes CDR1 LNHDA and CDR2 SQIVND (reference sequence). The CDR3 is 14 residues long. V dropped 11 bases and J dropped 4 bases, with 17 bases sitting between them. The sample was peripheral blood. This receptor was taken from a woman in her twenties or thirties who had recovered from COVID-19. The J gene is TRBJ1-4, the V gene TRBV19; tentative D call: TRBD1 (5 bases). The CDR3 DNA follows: TGTGCCGGGGCGTCAGGACGGAGTAATGAAAAACTGTTTTTT. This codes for CAGASGRSNEKLFF.